This T cell receptor beta chain stems from a study of blood T cell repertoires in COVID-19. Sequencing used immunoSEQ multiplex PCR; TCRdb keeps in-frame clones, though not all of them. The table shows over 600,000 clones, with approximately 90% occurring only once. Sequences were obtained from peripheral blood. This receptor was identified in a young woman with acute or convalescent COVID-19.

The CDR3 DNA reads as TGTGCCACCAGTGATTCGGGGGGACAGGGGGTTAGTCAGCCCCAGCATTTT. Its protein is CATSDSGGQGVSQPQHF. The chain links TRBV24-1 to TRBJ1-5, with TRBD1 matching over 11 bases. The J segment lost 6 bases and the V segment lost 2 bases, leaving 8 bases of the junction unmatched. The CDR3 has 17 residues. Germline V lookup: CDR1 KGHDR, CDR2 SFDVKD.